Listed below are T cell receptor beta chains from one sample, sequenced in a study of cytomegalovirus exposure and HLA in healthy donors. Here immunoSEQ multiplex PCR was the method, and the copy in TCRdb shows in-frame clones only, minus some. The listing records some 200,000 clones. Material for sequencing was PBMCs. These receptors originate from a man younger than 45 in good health and CMV-seronegative. Both conserved end residues are part of each CDR3. D genes are given only for firm matches.

v_call	d_call	j_call	cdr3_aa	cdr3_nt
TRBV28	TRBD2	TRBJ2-2	CASSSGLAGGATGELFF	TGTGCCAGCAGTTCGGGACTAGCGGGCGGCGCAACCGGGGAGCTGTTTTTT
TRBV9	TRBD1	TRBJ2-2	CASMTGLGGELFF	TGTGCCAGCATGACAGGGCTCGGAGGGGAGCTGTTTTTT
TRBV13	TRBD1	TRBJ1-6	CASSLVGTGYNSPLHF	TGTGCCAGCAGCTTAGTCGGGACAGGGTATAATTCACCCCTCCACTTT
TRBV7-9	-	TRBJ1-5	CASSPNGPDPPQHF	TGTGCCAGCAGCCCGAACGGTCCCGATCCGCCCCAGCATTTT
TRBV27	TRBD1	TRBJ1-2	CASSPDDRGTGGFYGYTF	TGTGCCAGCAGTCCCGATGATAGAGGGACAGGGGGGTTTTACGGCTACACCTTC
TRBV11-3	-	TRBJ2-5	CASSEQVWQETQYF	TGTGCCAGCAGCGAGCAGGTTTGGCAAGAGACCCAGTACTTC
TRBV5-4	TRBD1	TRBJ1-2	CASIPWDRVPYGYTF	TGTGCCAGCATTCCTTGGGACAGGGTACCCTATGGCTACACCTTC
TRBV9	TRBD1	TRBJ1-4	CASSVGGTENNEKLFF	TGTGCCAGCAGCGTAGGGGGGACAGAGAATAATGAAAAACTGTTTTTT
TRBV7-9	TRBD2	TRBJ2-3	CASSYLSGSNTDTQYF	TGTGCCAGCAGCTACCTGAGCGGGAGTAACACAGATACGCAGTATTTT
TRBV10-3	TRBD2	TRBJ2-2	CAIGERGDSQNTGELFF	TGTGCCATCGGCGAGCGGGGCGACTCTCAGAACACCGGGGAGCTGTTTTTT
TRBV6-5	TRBD1	TRBJ2-4	CASSYSRDSNIQYF	TGTGCCAGCAGTTACTCTAGGGACAGTAACATTCAGTACTTC
TRBV29-1	-	TRBJ2-1	CSVLPGVSYNEQFF	TGCAGCGTCCTCCCCGGGGTATCCTACAATGAGCAGTTCTTC
TRBV5-1	-	TRBJ2-6	CASSSTGSSGANVLTF	TGCGCCAGCAGCAGTACAGGGAGCTCTGGGGCCAACGTCCTGACTTTC
TRBV27	TRBD2	TRBJ2-7	CASSFFDGRESEQYF	TGTGCCAGCAGTTTTTTTGACGGGAGGGAATCCGAGCAGTACTTC
TRBV6-1	-	TRBJ1-1	CASSARVEEAFF	TGTGCCAGCAGTGCCAGGGTCGAGGAAGCTTTCTTT
TRBV27	TRBD2	TRBJ2-7	CASSLAGELYEQYF	TGTGCCAGCAGTTTAGCGGGAGAGCTCTACGAGCAGTACTTC
TRBV18	TRBD1	TRBJ1-1	CASSLGQDLNTEAFF	TGTGCCAGCTCACTGGGACAGGACTTGAACACTGAAGCTTTCTTT
TRBV30	-	TRBJ2-6	CAWSVRSGANVLTF	TGTGCCTGGAGTGTGCGCTCTGGGGCCAACGTCCTGACTTTC
TRBV6-1	-	TRBJ1-4	CASRNRVTENEKLFF	TGTGCCAGCAGGAACCGTGTGACAGAGAATGAAAAACTGTTTTTT
TRBV13	TRBD2	TRBJ2-3	CASSLRLAGSDTQYF	TGTGCCAGCAGCTTAAGACTAGCGGGAAGTGATACGCAGTATTTT
TRBV13	-	TRBJ2-7	CASSSSLLALVSYEQYF	TGTGCCAGCAGCTCGAGTCTTCTCGCCCTTGTTTCCTACGAGCAGTACTTC
TRBV4-2	-	TRBJ2-5	CASSQRGLAVQETQYF	TGTGCCAGCAGCCAACGGGGGCTAGCGGTACAAGAGACCCAGTACTTC
TRBV30	TRBD2	TRBJ2-5	CAWSTGGVETQYF	TGTGCCTGGAGTACGGGGGGGGTTGAGACCCAGTACTTC
TRBV28	-	TRBJ1-5	CASSLRNQPQHF	TGTGCCAGCAGTTTACGTAATCAGCCCCAGCATTTT
TRBV28	TRBD2	TRBJ2-1	CASSGLAGGRGNEQFF	TGTGCCAGCAGTGGGCTAGCGGGAGGGCGTGGGAATGAGCAGTTCTTC
TRBV7-9	TRBD2	TRBJ2-7	CASSLGLAENYEQYF	TGTGCCAGCAGCTTAGGGCTAGCGGAGAACTACGAGCAGTACTTC
TRBV18	-	TRBJ1-3	CASSPRAGPSSGNTIYF	TGTGCCAGCTCACCACGGGCAGGCCCCAGCTCTGGAAACACCATATATTTT
TRBV5-1	TRBD2	TRBJ2-1	CASSLPSGGYNEQFF	TGCGCCAGCAGCTTGCCCAGCGGGGGGTACAATGAGCAGTTCTTC
TRBV2	-	TRBJ1-5	CASGVSGGFQPQHF	TGTGCCAGCGGGGTGTCGGGGGGGTTTCAGCCCCAGCATTTT
TRBV19	-	TRBJ1-5	CASSIVDSDQPQHF	TGTGCCAGTAGTATAGTTGACAGTGATCAGCCCCAGCATTTT
TRBV7-8	-	TRBJ1-6	CASSSRRVGSYNSPLHF	TGTGCCAGCAGCTCGCGGAGGGTGGGCTCCTATAATTCACCCCTCCACTTT
TRBV11-2	-	TRBJ2-7	CASSLNGAYEQYF	TGTGCCAGCAGCTTAAACGGGGCCTACGAGCAGTACTTC
TRBV19	-	TRBJ2-1	CASRSRVGYNEQFF	TGTGCCAGTCGGTCCAGGGTAGGGTACAATGAGCAGTTCTTC
TRBV5-4	-	TRBJ2-3	CASSVPTIDTQYF	TGTGCCAGCAGCGTCCCGACTATTGATACGCAGTATTTT
TRBV5-4	-	TRBJ1-4	CASSLGQGRTNEKLFF	TGTGCCAGCAGCTTGGGCCAGGGTAGAACTAATGAAAAACTGTTTTTT
TRBV5-1	-	TRBJ2-6	CASSLAGGTGANVLTF	TGCGCCAGCAGCTTGGCCGGAGGCACTGGGGCCAACGTCCTGACTTTC
TRBV2	-	TRBJ2-2	CASSEVGPTAGGLFF	TGTGCCAGCAGTGAAGTTGGGCCGACAGCCGGGGGGCTGTTTTTT
TRBV19	TRBD2	TRBJ2-1	CASRAGTSGGAYNEQFF	TGTGCCAGTAGAGCCGGGACTAGCGGGGGGGCCTACAATGAGCAGTTCTTC
TRBV5-4	-	TRBJ1-3	CASSTVGGEHGNTIYF	TGTGCCAGCAGCACCGTAGGGGGGGAACATGGAAACACCATATATTTT
TRBV28	-	TRBJ2-7	CASSPQPGLGRNEQYF	TGTGCCAGCAGTCCCCAGCCAGGGTTGGGAAGGAACGAGCAGTACTTC
TRBV2	-	TRBJ1-2	CASTPGGGYGYTF	TGTGCCAGCACCCCTGGGGGGGGCTATGGCTACACCTTC
TRBV11-2	TRBD2	TRBJ2-7	CASSVLGGAGGRRALEQYF	TGTGCCAGCAGCGTACTCGGAGGAGCGGGAGGTCGCAGGGCTCTCGAGCAGTACTTC
TRBV5-4	-	TRBJ2-3	CASSLPDSGADTQYF	TGTGCCAGCAGCTTACCGGACTCAGGCGCAGATACGCAGTATTTT
TRBV2	-	TRBJ2-7	CASSVYEQYF	TGTGCCAGCAGTGTATACGAGCAGTACTTC
TRBV6-5	TRBD1	TRBJ2-7	CASSYQGQGAYYEQYF	TGTGCCAGCAGTTACCAGGGACAGGGGGCTTACTACGAGCAGTACTTC
TRBV7-9	TRBD1	TRBJ2-2	CASSLPGTGSTGELFF	TGTGCCAGCAGCTTACCCGGGACAGGGTCCACCGGGGAGCTGTTTTTT